This TCR beta chain was found in a study of blood T cell repertoires in COVID-19. Original methodology: Quantification of nucleated cells was approximated via reference gene primer amplification. Some clones are missing from TCRdb's copy, which holds only in-frame ones; the method was immunoSEQ multiplex PCR. V and J calls and clone size are those listed in that table; D and trimming were worked out from the DNA. The sample holds roughly 260,000 clones, under 90% seen once. There are 12 residues in the CDR3. Trimming cost V 2 bases and J 5 bases, with 5 bases left between them. Looked up from germline, CDR1 is SGDLS and CDR2 is YYNGEE. Participants, 18 to 89 years old, spanned about 26 US areas. Clinical histories supplied by participants themselves formed the basis of cohort assignment. During the 2 weeks before they entered the study, exposed participants had met someone with a PCR-confirmed or clinician-diagnosed COVID-19 case.

Sequencing used PBMCs or T cells enriched from blood (not recorded which). The chain joins TRBV9 to TRBJ2-1; D remains ambiguous. This sequence was found in a woman aged 40 to 55 who had been exposed to COVID-19. The chain's CDR3 is CASSVSDNEQFF. The CDR3 nucleotides are TGTGCCAGCAGCGTGAGCGACAATGAGCAGTTCTTC. Full variable domain (remainder filled in from reference TRBV9 and TRBJ2-1): DSGVTQTPKHLITATGQRVTLRCSPRSGDLSVYWYQQSLDQGLQFLIQYYNGEERAKGNILERFSAQQFPDLHSELNLSSLELGDSALYFCASSVSDNEQFFGPGTRLTVL.